This T cell receptor (beta chain) was identified in a study of T cells in Graves' hyperthyroidism and ophthalmopathy. Germline V gene lookup returns CDR1 MDHEN and CDR2 SYDVKM. The CDR3 sequence is 18 residues long. Trimming pared 3 bases from V and 8 bases from J, leaving 28 bases between. Amplified TCR beta CDR3 regions derived from RNA transcripts. A first-round RT-PCR of the TCR CDR3 used the HTBI primer set. TCRdb passed the multiplex PCR reads through MiXCR, listing each CDR3 protein once. The table shows 550,000 to 800,000 distinct CDR3 sequences, with 15% to 20% occurring only once. Findings and caveats of the study: Researchers found most expanded thyroid clonotypes above 0.001 in blood as well.

This clonotype was picked up many times. The antigen remains unidentified. The source is a man between 45 and 60 years old with Graves' hyperthyroidism. Sequenced: blood. The rearrangement uses TRBV28 and TRBJ1-2, with D possibly matching TRBD1 (6 bases). The CDR3 loop is CASSFFWGRSGLEEGYTF. Here the CDR3 DNA reads TGTGCCAGCAGTTTTTTTTGGGGGCGTTCGGGTTTGGAGGAAGGCTACACCTTC.